This TCR beta chain stems from a study of blood T cell repertoires in COVID-19. How the authors handled the data: It was from reference gene primer amplification that nucleated cell counts were estimated. Data came from immunoSEQ multiplex PCR; TCRdb stores just in-frame clones and leaves some out. The DNA was the basis for D and trimming; V, J and clone size are from that table. The sample contains over 90,000 clones, roughly 87% of which appear only once. CDR1 and CDR2 (germline): MRHNA, SNTAGT. The CDR3 length is 17 residues. Trimming shortened V by 6 bases and J by 13 bases, and 28 bases separated the two germline ends.

The sequence was collected from a human donor in a cohort sampled during active COVID-19. Sequencing was carried out using peripheral blood. The gene calls are TRBV6-4 and TRBJ1-6; perhaps TRBD1 as D (6 bases). CDR3 bases: TGTGCCAGCAGATCCGCGGCCGGGACAAGCCCGCCACCGCCCCTCCACTTT. Translated, it gives CASRSAAGTSPPPPLHF.